This T cell receptor beta chain was captured by sequencing in a study of shared T cell receptors in the human thymus. From germline, CDR1 is KGHSH and CDR2 LQKENI. This CDR3 has 15 residues. Trimming took 2 bases from V and 0 from J; bases not matched to a gene: 3. TCRdb's table, derived via immunoSEQ multiplex PCR, lists solely in-frame clones and lacks some. The table lists roughly 660,000 clones, 88% of them singletons, with roughly 0.0097% in the top ten. These records were also assigned to another study, of human thymus T cells.

Sequencing used thymocytes. The V and J genes are TRBV18 and TRBJ2-5; 7 nucleotides match TRBD2. The source of this sequence is a boy less than two years old with a congenital heart defect. The CDR3 region has the DNA TGTGCCAGCTCACCAAGCGGGACCAACCAAGAGACCCAGTACTTC. Translating gives CASSPSGTNQETQYF. Filled out from reference TRBV18 and TRBJ2-5, the complete variable domain reads NAGVMQNPRHLVRRRGQEARLRCSPMKGHSHVYWYRQLPEEGLKFMVYLQKENIIDESGMPKERFSAEFPKEGPSILRIQQVVRGDSAAYFCASSPSGTNQETQYFGPGTRLLVL.